Listed below are T cell receptor beta chains from one sample, sequenced in a study of metastatic and nonmetastatic thyroid tumors. With MiXCR, TCRdb called clones anew from the PCR reads. The profile shows about 69,000 clones, 14% of them singletons. Material: blood. These receptors were taken from a male donor with papillary thyroid cancer or a benign thyroid nodule (not recorded which). Some clones in this sample may be carry-over from other donors' samples. CDR3s include the opening cysteine and the closing phenylalanine or tryptophan. D genes are given only for firm matches. Size is stated for part of the rows, as once, few or many counts, or as a class when the clone is expanded.

d_gene | j_gene | abundance | v_gene | CDR3aa | CDR3nt
NA | TRBJ2-1 | many | TRBV27 | CASSTYVGAGNEQFF | TGTGCCAGCAGTACTTACGTCGGCGCGGGGAATGAGCAGTTCTTC
NA | TRBJ2-1 | many | TRBV27 | CASSFGLGLRDEQFF | TGTGCCAGCAGTTTCGGTTTAGGACTTCGGGATGAGCAGTTCTTC
TRBD1 | TRBJ1-1 | many | TRBV5-6 | CASSSTDRGHTEAFF | TGTGCCAGCAGCTCGACGGACAGGGGGCACACTGAAGCTTTCTTT
TRBD1 | TRBJ1-2 | many | TRBV7-6 | CASSPLQGNYGYTF | TGTGCCAGCAGTCCTTTACAGGGGAACTATGGCTACACCTTC
NA | TRBJ2-5 | many | TRBV10-1 | CASSESGYGTQYF | TGCGCCAGCAGTGAGTCAGGTTATGGGACCCAGTACTTC
NA | TRBJ1-4 | few | TRBV6-1 | CASSSPPGLGGEKLFF | TGTGCCAGCAGTTCCCCTCCGGGATTAGGGGGTGAGAAACTGTTTTTT
TRBD1 | TRBJ2-6 | NA | TRBV30 | CAWSRQGPGANVLTF | TGTGCCTGGAGCCGACAGGGACCTGGGGCCAACGTCCTGACTTTC
TRBD1 | TRBJ1-2 | NA | TRBV5-8 | CASSLYDRELEGYTF | TGTGCCAGCAGCTTGTATGACAGGGAGTTGGAAGGCTACACCTTC
TRBD1 | TRBJ1-2 | many | TRBV6-1 | CASSLTRDSFYGYTF | TGTGCCAGCAGTTTAACCCGGGACAGCTTCTATGGCTACACCTTC
TRBD1 | TRBJ2-2 | NA | TRBV4-1 | CASSQAGQGAGELFF | TGCGCCAGCAGCCAAGCGGGGCAGGGGGCCGGGGAGCTGTTTTTT
NA | TRBJ2-1 | NA | TRBV6-5 | CASIYSNLGGGVVF | TGTGCCAGCATTTACTCGAATCTGGGGGGTGGTGTGGTCTTC
NA | TRBJ2-3 | many | TRBV4-1 | CASSQARQGGTDTQYF | TGCGCCAGCAGCCAAGCCCGCCAGGGGGGAACAGATACGCAGTATTTT
NA | TRBJ2-4 | many | TRBV27 | CASSFSAAKGARYF | TGTGCCAGCAGTTTTTCCGCAGCGAAAGGGGCCAGGTACTTC
NA | TRBJ2-2 | NA | TRBV6-2/TRBV6-3 | CTSSYSVPGELFF | TGTACCAGTAGTTACTCGGTCCCCGGTGAGCTGTTTTTT
NA | TRBJ2-7 | NA | TRBV20-1 | CSAFLREKGSYEQYF | TGCAGTGCTTTTCTCCGGGAGAAGGGCTCCTACGAGCAGTACTTC
TRBD2 | TRBJ2-7 | few | TRBV6-1 | CASTSLAGGYEQYF | TGTGCCAGCACCAGTTTAGCGGGAGGTTACGAGCAGTACTTC
NA | TRBJ2-5 | many | TRBV18 | CASSTNRQLTALDQETQYF | TGTGCCAGCTCAACAAACCGACAGTTAACAGCGCTAGACCAAGAGACCCAGTACTTC
NA | TRBJ2-7 | NA | TRBV12-3/TRBV12-4 | CASSPGRHNEQYF | TGTGCCAGCAGCCCGGGACGACACAACGAGCAGTACTTC
NA | TRBJ2-7 | NA | TRBV6-1 | CASKKTVVYEQYF | TGTGCCAGCAAAAAGACAGTAGTGTACGAGCAGTACTTC
NA | TRBJ1-5 | NA | TRBV5-1 | CASRLEGAYQPQHF | TGCGCCAGCAGATTGGAGGGAGCCTATCAGCCCCAGCATTTT
TRBD2 | TRBJ2-1 | NA | TRBV20-1 | CSAPRTSGLSSYNEQFF | TGCAGTGCTCCTCGGACTAGCGGTCTTAGCTCCTACAATGAGCAGTTCTTT
TRBD2 | TRBJ2-7 | few | TRBV6-1 | CATTSGRSNEQYF | TGTGCCACCACGAGCGGGAGAAGCAACGAGCAGTACTTC
TRBD2 | TRBJ2-7 | many | TRBV4-3 | CASSQRGLAGTYEQYF | TGCGCCAGCAGCCAACGTGGACTAGCGGGAACCTACGAGCAGTACTTC
TRBD2 | TRBJ2-1 | many | TRBV10-3 | CAIRSSSGGDNEQFF | TGTGCCATCAGATCCTCTAGCGGGGGAGACAATGAGCAGTTCTTC
NA | TRBJ2-5 | many | TRBV28 | CASRWGLEQETQYF | TGTGCCAGCAGATGGGGACTGGAACAAGAGACCCAGTACTTC
NA | TRBJ1-1 | many | TRBV30 | CAWSVTENTEAFF | TGTGCCTGGAGTGTCACAGAGAACACTGAAGCTTTCTTT
NA | TRBJ1-2 | many | TRBV6-5 | CASSYSGSYGYTF | TGTGCCAGCAGTTACTCGGGGTCGTATGGCTACACCTTC
TRBD2 | TRBJ2-3 | many | TRBV30 | CAWSVVGGPSDTQYF | TGTGCCTGGAGTGTAGTGGGAGGGCCCTCAGATACGCAGTATTTT
NA | TRBJ2-7 | many | TRBV7-9 | CASSFWGSANEQYF | TGTGCCAGCAGCTTCTGGGGGAGCGCTAACGAGCAGTACTTC
TRBD1 | TRBJ2-1 | many | TRBV20-1 | CSAVDRGGMARYNEQFF | TGCAGTGCTGTGGACAGGGGGGGCATGGCACGATACAATGAGCAGTTCTTC
NA | TRBJ2-5 | many | TRBV20-1 | CSAGTSAETQYF | TGCAGTGCCGGGACTTCGGCAGAGACCCAGTACTTC
TRBD1 | TRBJ1-2 | many | TRBV2 | CASSESGTVYGYTF | TGTGCCAGCAGTGAATCCGGGACAGTCTATGGCTACACCTTC
NA | TRBJ1-2 | many | TRBV5-6 | CASSLGEYGYTF | TGTGCCAGCAGCTTGGGAGAGTATGGCTACACCTTC
NA | TRBJ2-1 | many | TRBV5-8 | CASSFDDNEQFF | TGTGCCAGCAGCTTTGACGACAATGAGCAGTTCTTC
TRBD1 | TRBJ2-1 | NA | TRBV6-1 | CASSISGTGVFYEQFF | TGTGCCAGCAGTATATCCGGGACAGGGGTTTTCTACGAGCAGTTCTTC
NA | TRBJ1-2 | many | TRBV6-5 | CASSYTEQGLGDGYTF | TGTGCCAGCAGTTACACCGAACAGGGCCTTGGGGATGGCTACACCTTC
NA | TRBJ1-2 | NA | TRBV28 | CASSAFHLDGYTF | TGTGCCAGCAGCGCCTTCCATCTTGATGGCTACACCTTC
NA | TRBJ2-3 | many | TRBV20-1 | CSARGGTGTNTDTQYF | TGCAGTGCTAGAGGAGGTACTGGCACGAACACAGATACGCAGTATTTT
TRBD1 | TRBJ2-7 | many | TRBV7-9 | CASSQGQAFSYEQYF | TGTGCCAGCAGCCAGGGACAGGCCTTCTCCTACGAGCAGTACTTC
TRBD2 | TRBJ2-1 | few | TRBV27 | CASYPAGGKAYLEQFF | TGTGCCAGCTATCCCGCGGGGGGCAAGGCTTATTTGGAGCAGTTCTTC
NA | TRBJ2-5 | NA | TRBV27 | CASSPLVETRYF | TGTGCCAGCAGTCCTCTCGTGGAGACCCGGTACTTC